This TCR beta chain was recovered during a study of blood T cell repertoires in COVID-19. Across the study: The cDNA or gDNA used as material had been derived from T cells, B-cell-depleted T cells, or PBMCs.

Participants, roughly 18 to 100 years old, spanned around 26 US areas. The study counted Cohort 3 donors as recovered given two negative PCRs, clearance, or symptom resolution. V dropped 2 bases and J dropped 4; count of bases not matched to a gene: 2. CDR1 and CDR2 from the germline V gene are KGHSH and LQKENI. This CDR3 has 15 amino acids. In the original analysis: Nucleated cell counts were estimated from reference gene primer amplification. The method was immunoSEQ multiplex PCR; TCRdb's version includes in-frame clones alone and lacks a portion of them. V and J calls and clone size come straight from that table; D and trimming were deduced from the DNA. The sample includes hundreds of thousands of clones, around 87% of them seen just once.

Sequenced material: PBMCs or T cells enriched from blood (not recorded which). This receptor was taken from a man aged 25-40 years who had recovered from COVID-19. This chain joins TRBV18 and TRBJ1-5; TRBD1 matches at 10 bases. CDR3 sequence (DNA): TGTGCCAGCTCACCAATGGACAGGGGGAATCAGCCCCAGCATTTT. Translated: CASSPMDRGNQPQHF.